This is a list of T cell receptor beta chains from one sample in a study of blood T cells in healthy people across ages. A single record per CDR3 protein comes from TCRdb applying MiXCR to the 5' RACE reads. The profile shows some 1,000,000 distinct CDR3 sequences, roughly a quarter of them singletons. These data were also reused for a study on T cells of mothers and their children.

The source material was blood. The receptors were sampled from a girl aged 2-10 years in good health. Each CDR3 is given with its conserved first and last residue. A D gene is named only where the DNA matches it firmly. Clone size is stated in some rows and not others, as once, few, many or a class when expanded.

CDR3 DNA,CDR3 protein,clone size,V gene,J gene,D gene
TGTGCCAGCAGTGAAGTATTGGGGGACCTCCATAATGAAAAACTGTTTTTT,CASSEVLGDLHNEKLFF,NA,TRBV25-1,TRBJ1-4,NA
TGCGCCAGCGCCCCAACGGCGTCCTACGAGCAGTACTTC,CASAPTASYEQYF,NA,TRBV5-1,TRBJ2-7,NA
TGTGCCAGCAGTATGACGTCGGGGCGCGAAAAACTGTTTTTT,CASSMTSGREKLFF,NA,TRBV6-1,TRBJ1-4,NA
TGTGCCAGCTCACCGGTAGGTGGGCCCAATGAGCAGTTCTTC,CASSPVGGPNEQFF,NA,TRBV18,TRBJ2-1,NA
TGCAGTGCTAGAGTCTCGGGAGGGCCATCCGAGCAGTACTTC,CSARVSGGPSEQYF,NA,TRBV20-1,TRBJ2-7,TRBD2
TGTGCCAGCAGTATTCCCCGGGGAGGGTTGGATGAAAAACTGTTTTTT,CASSIPRGGLDEKLFF,few,TRBV7-6,TRBJ1-4,NA
TGTGCCAGCAGCTTAGGATCCTATGAGCAGTTCTTC,CASSLGSYEQFF,NA,TRBV7-2,TRBJ2-1,NA
TGTGCCAGCAGATACCACATCCCAGGCGGGGAGCTGTTTTTT,CASRYHIPGGELFF,few,TRBV7-2,TRBJ2-2,NA
TGTGCTAGTGCCCCGGACAGGGAAAATTCACCCCTCCACTTT,CASAPDRENSPLHF,NA,TRBV12-5,TRBJ1-6,TRBD1
TGTGCCACCAGCCGGACAGGGGACGACACTGAAGCTTTCTTT,CATSRTGDDTEAFF,NA,TRBV15,TRBJ1-1,TRBD1
TGTGCCAGCTCACCGTCCTTGGACAGGGCGTTCTACGAGCAGTACTTC,CASSPSLDRAFYEQYF,NA,TRBV18,TRBJ2-7,TRBD1
TGTGCCTTGTCCCCACTACAGGGCGATGGCTACACCTTC,CALSPLQGDGYTF,few,TRBV12-3/TRBV12-4,TRBJ1-2,NA
TGCAGTGCTAGAGAACTAGCGGCATACAATGAGCAGTTCTTC,CSARELAAYNEQFF,few,TRBV20-1,TRBJ2-1,TRBD2
TGCGCCAGCAGCCAAGTGCGACTAGCGGGGCCCTCCCACAATGAGCAGTTCTTC,CASSQVRLAGPSHNEQFF,NA,TRBV4-1,TRBJ2-1,TRBD2
TGTGCCAGCAACCCAGGTTTCAGCAATGAGCAGTTCTTC,CASNPGFSNEQFF,NA,TRBV28,TRBJ2-1,NA
TGTGCCAGCAGCGTAGGCCGGGGGCGTACGAACACCGGGGAGCTGTTTTTT,CASSVGRGRTNTGELFF,few,TRBV9,TRBJ2-2,NA